This T cell receptor (beta chain) stems from a study of intratumoral heterogeneity in liver cancer. Study-level information: Most patients were male, with a median age of approximately 65 years.

Measured with immunoSEQ multiplex PCR; TCRdb has only the in-frame clones, and not every one. This table holds approximately 20,000 clones, over 60% found once. The source material was tumor-adjacent normal tissue, sampled before any cancer treatment. The source is a woman between 65 and 79 years old with hepatocellular carcinoma.

Here the CDR3 DNA reads TGTGCCGCCGGAGGGACAGGGCGGACCGGGGAGCTGTTTTTT. The encoded protein is CAAGGTGRTGELFF. The rearrangement uses TRBV19 and TRBJ2-2; 9 positions agree with TRBD1. This CDR3 has 14 residues. Looked up from germline, CDR1 is LNHDA and CDR2 is SQIVND (reference sequence). With 11 bases clipped from V and 5 bases from J, the junction kept 9 bases outside the gene matches. The full variable domain, rest sourced from reference TRBV19 and TRBJ2-2, is DGGITQSPKYLFRKEGQNVTLSCEQNLNHDAMYWYRQDPGQGLRLIYYSQIVNDFQKGDIAEGYSVSREKKESFPLTVTSAQKNPTAFYLCAAGGTGRTGELFFGEGSRLTVL.